This record concerns one TCR beta chain sequence. No antigen is known for it. Some clones are missing from TCRdb's copy, which holds only in-frame ones; the method was immunoSEQ multiplex PCR. This repertoire shows approximately 140,000 clones, roughly 90% found once; its top ten account for more than 3%. Germline CDR1 is LNHDA and CDR2 is SQIVND (reference sequence). With 5 bases removed from V and 4 bases from J, the gap between germline ends came to 8 bases. This CDR3 has 12 amino acids. The data derive from a study of T cell responses to AZD1222 COVID-19 vaccine. Notes on the study in general: It should be noted that donors were predominantly white British and more often female, and clonal diversity was possibly underestimated.

The TCR comes from an adult who received the AZD1222 COVID-19 vaccine. The sequences come from peripheral blood, collected 28 days after the second AZD1222 dose. The chain links TRBV19 to TRBJ1-2; D not resolved. Here the CDR3 reads CASSRARYGYTF. The DNA of the CDR3 is TGTGCCAGTAGTCGGGCGCGCTATGGCTACACCTTC. Drawing the rest from reference TRBV19 and TRBJ1-2, the complete variable domain is DGGITQSPKYLFRKEGQNVTLSCEQNLNHDAMYWYRQDPGQGLRLIYYSQIVNDFQKGDIAEGYSVSREKKESFPLTVTSAQKNPTAFYLCASSRARYGYTFGSGTRLTVV.